This T cell receptor (beta chain) is from a study of immune evolution from preneoplasia to lung adenocarcinoma. V dropped 0 bases and J dropped 3; count of bases not matched to a gene: 13. CDR1 and CDR2 from the germline V gene are SNHLY and FYNNEI. The CDR3 contains 20 residues. Assay used: immunoSEQ multiplex PCR; TCRdb lists only in-frame clones, some missing. Of roughly 2,200 clones listed, around 84% were seen once; the top ten hold less than 4.5%. Each case's diagnosis was confirmed by two pathologists on H&E. A note on this clone: What it binds is not known.

Study findings and constraints: Normal lung had the highest top T cell clone frequencies. Later-stage lesions seemingly showed higher T cell density and diversity than normal lung. KRAS-mutant nodules had the highest T cell clonality.

The material sequenced was FFPE lung adenocarcinoma in situ tissue. The chain recombines TRBV2 with TRBJ2-1; 11 nucleotides align to TRBD2. The source of this sequence is a person between 60 and 79 years old with lung adenocarcinoma. This CDR3 reads CASSEAPHPTSGSFYNEQFF. As DNA, the CDR3 is TGTGCCAGCAGTGAAGCACCTCATCCTACTAGCGGGAGTTTCTACAATGAGCAGTTCTTC.